This T cell receptor (beta chain) was recorded in a study of cytomegalovirus exposure and HLA in healthy donors. PCR was performed using 60 Vbeta and 13 Jbeta primers. As processed by the authors: Around 9.9 million shared chains were among the about 80 million unique TCR beta chains that a later analysis counted. Libraries were prepared by immunoSEQ multiplex PCR; TCRdb keeps only in-frame clonotypes and omits some of them. The V and J calls and clone size were taken over from that table, and D and trimming were inferred from the DNA. The table has 200,000 to 250,000 clones, approximately 80% seen once. The CDR3 has 14 residues. In germline, CDR1 is MNHEY, CDR2 SVGAGI. The V and J ends lost 5 bases and 5 bases, in that order; junction bases with no gene match: 6. Study results and limitations: On later analysis, the bulk of CMV-associated TCR beta chains appeared to be HLA-restricted. Association of a missense DCLRE1C variant with TCR beta V- and J-gene trimming was reported in a later analysis. 164 TCR beta chains were listed as cytomegalovirus-associated.

This clone was detected once. Its antigen is still unknown. V is TRBV6-5 and J is TRBJ2-5; 9 nucleotides align to TRBD1. This clonotype originated in a boy between 2 and 10 years old in good health and CMV-seronegative. Sequencing was carried out using PBMCs. The CDR3: CASSPGQGMETQYF. CDR3 coding DNA: TGTGCCAGCAGTCCCGGACAGGGGATGGAGACCCAGTACTTC.